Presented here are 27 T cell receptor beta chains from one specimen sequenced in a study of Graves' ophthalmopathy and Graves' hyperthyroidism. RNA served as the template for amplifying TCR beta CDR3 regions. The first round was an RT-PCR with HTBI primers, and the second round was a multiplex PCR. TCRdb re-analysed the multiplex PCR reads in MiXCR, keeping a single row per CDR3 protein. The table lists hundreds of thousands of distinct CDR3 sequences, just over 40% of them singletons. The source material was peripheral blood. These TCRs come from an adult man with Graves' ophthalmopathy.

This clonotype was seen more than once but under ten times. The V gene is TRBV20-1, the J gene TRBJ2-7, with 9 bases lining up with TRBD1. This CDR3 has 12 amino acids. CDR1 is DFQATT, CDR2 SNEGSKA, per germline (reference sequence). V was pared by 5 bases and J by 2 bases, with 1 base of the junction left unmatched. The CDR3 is CSAGTGTYEQYF. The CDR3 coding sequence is TGCAGTGCTGGGACAGGGACCTACGAGCAGTACTTC.

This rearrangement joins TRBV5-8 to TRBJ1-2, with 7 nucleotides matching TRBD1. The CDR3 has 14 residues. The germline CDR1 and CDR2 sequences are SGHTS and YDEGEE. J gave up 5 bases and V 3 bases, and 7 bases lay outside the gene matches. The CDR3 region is CASSWTGQPYGYTF. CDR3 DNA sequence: TGTGCCAGCAGCTGGACAGGACAGCCTTATGGCTACACCTTC.

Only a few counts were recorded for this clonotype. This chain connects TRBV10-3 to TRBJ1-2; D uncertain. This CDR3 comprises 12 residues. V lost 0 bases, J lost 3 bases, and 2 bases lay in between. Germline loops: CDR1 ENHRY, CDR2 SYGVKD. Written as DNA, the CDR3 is TGTGCCATCAGTGAGTCGGACTATGGCTACACCTTC. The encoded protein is CAISESDYGYTF.

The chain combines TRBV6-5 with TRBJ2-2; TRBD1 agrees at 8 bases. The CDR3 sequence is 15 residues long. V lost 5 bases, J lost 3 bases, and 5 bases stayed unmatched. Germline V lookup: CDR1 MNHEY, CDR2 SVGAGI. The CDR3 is CASSVTGEYTGELFF. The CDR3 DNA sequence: TGTGCCAGCAGTGTGACAGGGGAGTACACCGGGGAGCTGTTTTTT.

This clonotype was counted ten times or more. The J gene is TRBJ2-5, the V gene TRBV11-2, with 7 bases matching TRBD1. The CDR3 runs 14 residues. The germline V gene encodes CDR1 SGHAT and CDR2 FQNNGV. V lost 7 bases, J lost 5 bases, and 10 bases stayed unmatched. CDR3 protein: CASTNDRASETQYF. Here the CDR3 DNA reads TGTGCCAGCACCAACGACAGGGCAAGCGAGACCCAGTACTTC.

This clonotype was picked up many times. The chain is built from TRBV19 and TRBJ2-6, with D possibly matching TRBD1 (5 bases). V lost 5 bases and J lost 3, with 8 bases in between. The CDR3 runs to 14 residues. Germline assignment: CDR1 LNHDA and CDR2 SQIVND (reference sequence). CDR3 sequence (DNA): TGTGCCAGTAGTGCAGGGTTTGGGGCCAACGTCCTGACTTTC. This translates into CASSAGFGANVLTF. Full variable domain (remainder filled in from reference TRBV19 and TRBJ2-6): DGGITQSPKYLFRKEGQNVTLSCEQNLNHDAMYWYRQDPGQGLRLIYYSQIVNDFQKGDIAEGYSVSREKKESFPLTVTSAQKNPTAFYLCASSAGFGANVLTFGAGSRLTVL.

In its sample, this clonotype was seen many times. Written as DNA, the CDR3 is TGTGCCAGCAGTCCCTTTAAGAAAGACGGTTCACCCCTCCACTTT. Amino acid sequence: CASSPFKKDGSPLHF. The chain joins TRBV6-1 to TRBJ1-6; D is uncertain. From germline, CDR1 is MNHNS and CDR2 SASEGT. The CDR3 sequence is 15 residues long. Trimming stripped 5 bases from V and 9 bases from J, with 17 bases between.

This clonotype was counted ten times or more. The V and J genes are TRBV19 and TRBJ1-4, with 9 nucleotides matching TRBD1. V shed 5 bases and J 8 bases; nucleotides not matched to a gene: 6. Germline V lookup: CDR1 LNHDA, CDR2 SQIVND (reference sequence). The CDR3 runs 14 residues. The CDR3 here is CASSQQGAGEKLFF. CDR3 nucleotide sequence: TGTGCCAGTAGTCAACAGGGGGCAGGGGAAAAACTGTTTTTT.

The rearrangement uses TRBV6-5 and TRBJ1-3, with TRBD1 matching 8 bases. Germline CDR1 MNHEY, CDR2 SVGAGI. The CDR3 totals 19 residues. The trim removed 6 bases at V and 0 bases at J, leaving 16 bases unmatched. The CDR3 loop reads CASRTFYGTGTTSGNTIYF. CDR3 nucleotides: TGTGCCAGCAGGACATTCTATGGGACAGGAACCACCTCTGGAAACACCATATATTTT.

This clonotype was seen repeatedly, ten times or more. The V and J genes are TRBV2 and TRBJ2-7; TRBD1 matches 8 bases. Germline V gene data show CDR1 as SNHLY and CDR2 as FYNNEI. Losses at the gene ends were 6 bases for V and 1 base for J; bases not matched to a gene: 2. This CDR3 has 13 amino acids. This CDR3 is CASRDRASYEQYF. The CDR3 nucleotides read TGTGCCAGCAGGGACAGGGCATCCTACGAGCAGTACTTC.

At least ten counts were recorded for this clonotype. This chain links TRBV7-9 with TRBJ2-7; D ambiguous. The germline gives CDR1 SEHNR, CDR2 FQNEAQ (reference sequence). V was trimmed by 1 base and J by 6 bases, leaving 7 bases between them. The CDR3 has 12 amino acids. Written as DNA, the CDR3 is TGTGCCAGCAGCTTAGTTTCTCCCGAGCAGTACTTC. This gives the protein CASSLVSPEQYF.

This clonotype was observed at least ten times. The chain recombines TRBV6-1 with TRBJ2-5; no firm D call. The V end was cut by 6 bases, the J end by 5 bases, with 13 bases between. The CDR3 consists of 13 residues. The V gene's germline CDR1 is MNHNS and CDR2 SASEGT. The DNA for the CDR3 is TGTGCCAGCAGCCGATCGAATGGGGAGACCCAGTACTTC. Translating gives CASSRSNGETQYF.

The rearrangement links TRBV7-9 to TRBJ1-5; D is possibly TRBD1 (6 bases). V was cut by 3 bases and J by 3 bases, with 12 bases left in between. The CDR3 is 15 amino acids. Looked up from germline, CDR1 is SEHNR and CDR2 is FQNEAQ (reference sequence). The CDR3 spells CASSLGGADNQPQHF. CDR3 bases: TGTGCCAGCAGCTTGGGGGGGGCAGACAATCAGCCCCAGCATTTT.

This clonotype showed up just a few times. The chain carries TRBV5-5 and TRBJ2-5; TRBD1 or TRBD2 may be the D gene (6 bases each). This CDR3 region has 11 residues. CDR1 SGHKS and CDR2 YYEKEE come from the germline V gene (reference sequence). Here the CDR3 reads CGTGTQETQYF. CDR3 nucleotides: TGTGGTACAGGGACTCAAGAGACCCAGTACTTC.

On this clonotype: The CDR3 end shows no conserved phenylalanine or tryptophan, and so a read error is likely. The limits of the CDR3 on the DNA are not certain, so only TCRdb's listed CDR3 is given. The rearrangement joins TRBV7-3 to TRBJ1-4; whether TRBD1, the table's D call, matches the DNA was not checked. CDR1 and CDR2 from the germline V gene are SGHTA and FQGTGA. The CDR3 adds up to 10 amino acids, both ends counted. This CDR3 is CASSLGGGGY.

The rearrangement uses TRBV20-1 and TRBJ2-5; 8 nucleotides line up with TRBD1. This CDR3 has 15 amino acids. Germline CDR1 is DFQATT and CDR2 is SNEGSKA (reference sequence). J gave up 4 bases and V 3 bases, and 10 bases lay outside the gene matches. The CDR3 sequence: CSASGVRGRLETQYF. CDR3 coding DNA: TGCAGTGCTAGTGGGGTCAGGGGGCGCTTAGAGACCCAGTACTTC.

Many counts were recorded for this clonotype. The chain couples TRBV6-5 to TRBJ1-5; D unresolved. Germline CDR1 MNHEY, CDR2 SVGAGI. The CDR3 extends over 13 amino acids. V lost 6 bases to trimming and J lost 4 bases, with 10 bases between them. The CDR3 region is CASRALVNQPQHF. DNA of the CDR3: TGTGCCAGCAGAGCCTTAGTAAATCAGCCCCAGCATTTT.

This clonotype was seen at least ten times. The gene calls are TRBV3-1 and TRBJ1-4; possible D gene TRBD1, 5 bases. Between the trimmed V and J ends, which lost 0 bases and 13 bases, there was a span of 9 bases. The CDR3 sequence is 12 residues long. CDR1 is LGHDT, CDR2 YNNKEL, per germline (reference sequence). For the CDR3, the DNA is TGTGCCAGCAGCCAAGACAGGGTGAGACTGTTTTTT. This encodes CASSQDRVRLFF.

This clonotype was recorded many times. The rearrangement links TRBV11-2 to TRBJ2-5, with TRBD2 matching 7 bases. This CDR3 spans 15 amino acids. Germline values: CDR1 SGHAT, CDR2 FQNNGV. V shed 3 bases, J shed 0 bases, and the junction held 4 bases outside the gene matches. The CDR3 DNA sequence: TGTGCCAGCAGCTTTAGCGGGCAGAACCAAGAGACCCAGTACTTC. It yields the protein CASSFSGQNQETQYF.

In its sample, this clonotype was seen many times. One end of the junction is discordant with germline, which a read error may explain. The CDR3 nucleotides read TGTGCCAGTAGCCTCGCGGGACAGGGTCCCGATCAGACCCAGCATTTT. As protein: CASSLAGQGPDQTQHF. The chain couples TRBV19 to TRBJ1-5, with 9 nucleotides matching TRBD1. The germline gives CDR1 LNHDA, CDR2 SQIVND (reference sequence). The CDR3 is 16 residues long.

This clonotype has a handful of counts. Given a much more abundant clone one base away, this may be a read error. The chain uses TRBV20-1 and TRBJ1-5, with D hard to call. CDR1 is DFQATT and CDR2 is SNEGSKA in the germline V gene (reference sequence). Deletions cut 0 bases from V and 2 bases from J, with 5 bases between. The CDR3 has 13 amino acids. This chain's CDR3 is CSARDSRNQPQHF. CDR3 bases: TGCAGTGCTAGAGACAGCCGCAATCAGCCCCAGCATTTT.

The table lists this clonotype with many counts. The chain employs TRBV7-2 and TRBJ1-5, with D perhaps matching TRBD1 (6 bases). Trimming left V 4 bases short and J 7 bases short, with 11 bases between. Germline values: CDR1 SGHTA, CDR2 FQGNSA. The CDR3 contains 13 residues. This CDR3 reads CASSSDSSQPQHF. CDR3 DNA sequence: TGTGCCAGCAGCTCGGACAGCTCCCAGCCCCAGCATTTT.

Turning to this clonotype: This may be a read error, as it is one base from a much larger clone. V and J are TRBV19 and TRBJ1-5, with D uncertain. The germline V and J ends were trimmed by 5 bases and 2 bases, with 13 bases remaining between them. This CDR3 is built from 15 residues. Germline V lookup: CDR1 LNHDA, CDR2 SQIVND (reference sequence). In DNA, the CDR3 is TGTGCCAGTAGTTTGGAGGGTAGACGCAATCAGCCCCAGCATTTT. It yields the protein CASSLEGRRNQPQHF.

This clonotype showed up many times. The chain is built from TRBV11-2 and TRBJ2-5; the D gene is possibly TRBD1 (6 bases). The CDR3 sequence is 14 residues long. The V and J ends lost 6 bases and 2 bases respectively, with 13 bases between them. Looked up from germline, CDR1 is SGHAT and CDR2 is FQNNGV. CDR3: CASRRIGQQETQYF. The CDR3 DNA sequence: TGTGCCAGCAGGAGGATAGGACAGCAAGAGACCCAGTACTTC.

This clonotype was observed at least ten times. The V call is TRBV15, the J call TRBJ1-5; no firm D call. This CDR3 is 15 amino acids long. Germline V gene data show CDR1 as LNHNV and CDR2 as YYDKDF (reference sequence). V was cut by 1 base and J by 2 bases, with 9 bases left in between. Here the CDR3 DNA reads TGTGCCACCAGCAGAGGGGGTGCTGGCAATCAGCCCCAGCATTTT. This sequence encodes CATSRGGAGNQPQHF.

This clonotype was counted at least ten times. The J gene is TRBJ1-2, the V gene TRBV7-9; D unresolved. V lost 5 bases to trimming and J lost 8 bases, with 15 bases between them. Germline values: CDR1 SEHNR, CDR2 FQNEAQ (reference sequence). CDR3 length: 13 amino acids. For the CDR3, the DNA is TGTGCCAGCAGCCCCAGGAATGAAGGGGGCTACACCTTC. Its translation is CASSPRNEGGYTF. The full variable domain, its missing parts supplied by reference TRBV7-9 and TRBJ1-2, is DTGVSQNPRHKITKRGQNVTFRCDPISEHNRLYWYRQTLGQGPEFLTYFQNEAQLEKSRLLSDRFSAERPKGSFSTLEIQRTEQGDSAMYLCASSPRNEGGYTFGSGTRLTVV.

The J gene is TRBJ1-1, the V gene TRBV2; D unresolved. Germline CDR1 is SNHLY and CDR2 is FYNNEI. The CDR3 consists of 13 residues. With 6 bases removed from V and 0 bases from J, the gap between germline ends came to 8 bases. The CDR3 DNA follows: TGTGCCAGCAGAATGTGGATGAACACTGAAGCTTTCTTT. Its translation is CASRMWMNTEAFF.